This TCR beta chain was retrieved from a study of T cell responses to AZD1222 COVID-19 vaccine. Study-level points and caveats: Repertoire sampling occurred only after the peak T cell response. Baseline antibody screening turned up just a handful of seropositive AZD1222 recipients. It should be noted that donors were predominantly white British and more often female, and clonal diversity was possibly underestimated.

V shed 4 bases, J shed 0 bases, and the junction held 3 bases outside the gene matches. The germline CDR1 and CDR2 sequences are LNHNV and YYDKDF (reference sequence). The CDR3 consists of 15 residues. TCRdb's table, derived via immunoSEQ multiplex PCR, lists solely in-frame clones and lacks some. Of more than 150,000 clones in the sample, 92% are singletons; the top ten hold approximately 1.9%. Combined were second doses at about 4 or about 12 weeks. Comment on this clone: The antigen is undetermined.

The sample was peripheral blood, taken 28 days after the second AZD1222 dose. This rearrangement joins TRBV15 to TRBJ2-3; 8 bases are a match to TRBD1. The TCR was taken from an adult who received the AZD1222 COVID-19 vaccine. In DNA, the CDR3 is TGTGCCACCAGCACCTGGACAGGGAGCACAGATACGCAGTATTTT. This gives the protein CATSTWTGSTDTQYF.